This T cell receptor beta chain was identified in a study of Graves' ophthalmopathy and Graves' hyperthyroidism. Other autoimmune diseases, uncontrolled infections, pregnancy or lactation excluded patients from enrollment. The diagnosis was founded upon clinical symptoms, serum thyroxine, TRAb, thyroid ultrasound and orbital computed tomography. V was cut by 4 bases and J by 8 bases, with 14 bases left in between. The CDR3 runs 13 residues. Germline values: CDR1 SGHAT, CDR2 FQNNGV. As the template, RNA transcripts were used to amplify TCR beta CDR3 regions. An opening RT-PCR round employed HTBI primers and preceded a second-round multiplex PCR. TCRdb itself ran the multiplex PCR reads through MiXCR, one entry per CDR3 protein. Among over a million distinct CDR3 sequences, 35% to 40% were seen once, and the ten largest hold 8.5% to 14%. Overall study results and limits: Ophthalmopathy progression predictions by the model showed approximately 79% specificity and approximately 69% sensitivity.

This clonotype has ten or more counts. Its antigen remains unknown. This TCR was recovered from an adult man with Graves' hyperthyroidism. The chain has TRBV11-2 and TRBJ1-2; no definite D call. Sequencing input: peripheral blood or thyroid tissue (not recorded which). CDR3 residues: CASSSTAEGGYTF. The CDR3 DNA follows: TGTGCCAGCAGCTCCACAGCAGAAGGGGGCTACACCTTC.